Each of the 18 T cell receptor beta chains below was sequenced from the same sample in a study of blood T cell repertoires in COVID-19 (dated by TCRdb to 2020 to 2022). The library relied on the immunoSEQ multiplex PCR assay. Imported from immuneACCESS, the table was reduced by TCRdb to in-frame sequences with V and J called. These copies leave out some clones; in studies compared against another copy, an unresolved V gene accounts for under half, and the cause of the remainder is not known. The sample table holds about 300,000 clones, of which 83% were seen once. 8% to 10% of the sample belongs to the ten largest clones. What was sequenced was peripheral blood. The receptors originated from a woman aged 45-60 years who had recovered from COVID-19.

The chain couples TRBV5-1 to TRBJ2-5, with 9 bases matching TRBD2. This CDR3 region has 17 residues. CDR1 and CDR2 from the germline V gene are SGHRS and YFSETQ. V lost 2 bases to trimming and J lost 0 bases; unmatched junction nucleotides: 8. The CDR3 is CASSFERGAQYQETQYF. CDR3 in DNA: TGCGCCAGCAGCTTCGAGCGGGGGGCCCAGTACCAAGAGACCCAGTACTTC. The full variable domain, with the rest looked up from reference TRBV5-1 and TRBJ2-5, is KAGVTQTPRYLIKTRGQQVTLSCSPISGHRSVSWYQQTPGQGLQFLFEYFSETQRNKGNFPGRFSGRQFSNSRSEMNVSTLELGDSALYLCASSFERGAQYQETQYFGPGTRLLVL.

V usage is TRBV29-1 and J usage is TRBJ2-1; 9 bases map to TRBD1. The V gene's germline CDR1 is SQVTM and CDR2 ANQGSEA. V gave up 6 bases and J gave up 1 base; unmatched junction bases: 7. This CDR3 spans 15 amino acids. Written as DNA, the CDR3 is TGCAGCGTGGCCGGGACAGGGCTGTCCTACAATGAGCAGTTCTTC. Its translation is CSVAGTGLSYNEQFF.

V gene TRBV28 combines with J gene TRBJ1-3, with TRBD1 matching over 7 bases. The CDR3 covers 15 residues. The trim removed 4 bases at V and 0 bases at J, leaving 3 bases unmatched. Per the germline V gene, CDR1 is MDHEN and CDR2 is SYDVKM. DNA for the CDR3: TGTGCCAGCAGTTCAGGGGGTAGCTCTGGAAACACCATATATTTT. Protein sequence: CASSSGGSSGNTIYF. The whole variable domain, filled in from reference TRBV28 and TRBJ1-3, reads DVKVTQSSRYLVKRTGEKVFLECVQDMDHENMFWYRQDPGLGLRLIYFSYDVKMKEKGDIPEGYSVSREKKERFSLILESASTNQTSMYLCASSSGGSSGNTIYFGEGSWLTVV.

V usage is TRBV28 and J usage is TRBJ2-7, with 7 bases lining up with TRBD2. Germline V gives CDR1 MDHEN, CDR2 SYDVKM. CDR3 size: 16 residues. The trim removed 3 bases at V and 1 base at J, leaving 9 bases unmatched. Here the CDR3 reads CASSLGQRGRSYEQYF. CDR3 nucleotides: TGTGCCAGCAGTTTGGGCCAGCGGGGACGTTCCTACGAGCAGTACTTC.

V gene TRBV3-1 (or the pseudogene TRBV3-2) combines with J gene TRBJ1-2, with 9 nucleotides matching TRBD1. CDR1 is LGHDT, CDR2 YNNKEL, per germline (reference sequence). The CDR3 loop spans 15 amino acids. The junction had 12 bases not matched to a gene; V was cut back by 5 bases and J by 8 bases. The DNA for the CDR3 is TGTGCCAGCAGCAGTTCGGGACAGGGCCTAGTGGGCTACACCTTC. It is translated as CASSSSGQGLVGYTF.

The chain joins TRBV2 to TRBJ1-6; D possibly corresponds to TRBD1 (5 bases). Trimming removed 0 bases from V and 7 bases from J, with 10 bases in between. The CDR3 length is 15 residues. Germline V gene data show CDR1 as SNHLY and CDR2 as FYNNEI. In nucleotides, the CDR3 is TGTGCCAGCAGTGAAGCGCACGGGGGAAATTCACCCCTCCACTTT. Translation gives CASSEAHGGNSPLHF.

This clone was counted many times. This CDR3 reads CASSSGGEKVDQYF. DNA of the CDR3: TGTGCCAGCAGCTCTGGCGGGGAGAAAGTAGACCAGTACTTC. The chain couples TRBV7-9 to TRBJ2-5, with D possibly TRBD2 on 6 matching bases. The CDR3 contains 14 residues. Trimming stripped 4 bases from V and 10 bases from J, with 19 bases between. Germline V gene data show CDR1 as SEHNR and CDR2 as FQNEAQ (reference sequence). The whole variable domain, remainder taken from reference TRBV7-9 and TRBJ2-5, is DTGVSQNPRHKITKRGQNVTFRCDPISEHNRLYWYRQTLGQGPEFLTYFQNEAQLEKSRLLSDRFSAERPKGSFSTLEIQRTEQGDSAMYLCASSSGGEKVDQYFGPGTRLLVL.

The chain carries TRBV7-2 and TRBJ2-2, with 12 nucleotides matching TRBD2. Germline CDR1 SGHTA, CDR2 FQGNSA. CDR3 length: 16 amino acids. The trim removed 5 bases at V and 4 bases at J, leaving 5 bases unmatched. The CDR3 DNA reads TGTGCCAGCAGCGGGCTAGCGGGGGGGCCCACCGGGGAGCTGTTTTTT. It specifies CASSGLAGGPTGELFF.

The chain uses TRBV7-2 and TRBJ2-2; no reliable D call. Germline V gene data show CDR1 as SGHTA and CDR2 as FQGNSA. V lost 4 bases, J lost 2 bases, and 11 bases lay in between. The CDR3 runs to 15 residues. The CDR3 sequence is CASSSQTVNTGELFF. CDR3 in DNA: TGTGCCAGCAGCTCCCAAACGGTTAACACCGGGGAGCTGTTTTTT.

The chain uses TRBV27 and TRBJ1-2; D not certain. The germline V and J ends were trimmed by 4 bases and 5 bases, with 20 bases remaining between them. The CDR3 has 16 amino acids. Germline CDR1 MNHEY, CDR2 SMNVEV (reference sequence). CDR3 nucleotides: TGTGCCAGCAGTTCGCGACTGGACCCAAGGAGGTATGGCTACACCTTC. Translated, it gives CASSSRLDPRRYGYTF.

V is TRBV2 and J is TRBJ2-2; weak D call: TRBD2 (6 bases). Trimming removed 3 bases at V and 1 base at J, with 9 bases between. The V gene's germline CDR1 is SNHLY and CDR2 FYNNEI. The CDR3 sequence is 15 residues long. The CDR3 bases are TGTGCCAGCAGTGAGGTTAGCGGGAACACCGGGGAGCTGTTTTTT. Its protein product is CASSEVSGNTGELFF.

This clone was found a few times. This sequence joins TRBV19 and TRBJ1-5; D remains ambiguous. The V and J ends lost 7 bases and 6 bases respectively, with 13 bases between them. Germline V lookup: CDR1 LNHDA, CDR2 SQIVND (reference sequence). CDR3 length equals 13 residues. CDR3 residues: CASTPVASQPQHF. CDR3 DNA sequence: TGTGCCAGTACCCCGGTCGCGTCTCAGCCCCAGCATTTT.

This clone was observed a few times. This rearrangement joins TRBV2 to TRBJ1-5, with 7 bases fitting TRBD1. This CDR3 is built from 14 residues. Germline V gene lookup returns CDR1 SNHLY and CDR2 FYNNEI. The V segment lost 8 bases and the J segment 0 bases; nucleotides outside the gene matches: 4. DNA of the CDR3: TGTGCCAGCGGACAGGACTATAGCAATCAGCCCCAGCATTTT. Protein: CASGQDYSNQPQHF.

The chain employs TRBV11-1 and TRBJ2-1; 7 bases are shared with TRBD1. Looked up from germline, CDR1 is SGHAT and CDR2 is FQDESV (reference sequence). The V gene end was trimmed by 2 bases and the J gene end by 4 bases; junction bases not matched to a gene: 5. CDR3 length: 15 residues. The CDR3 DNA reads TGTGCCAGCAGCTTATCGACAGGGCGATACAATGAGCAGTTCTTC. It is translated as CASSLSTGRYNEQFF.

The genes are TRBV18 and TRBJ1-1, with D possibly being TRBD1 (5 bases). CDR3 length equals 17 residues. The germline V gene encodes CDR1 KGHSH and CDR2 LQKENI. Trimming removed 0 bases at V and 2 bases at J, with 16 bases between. This chain's CDR3 is CASSPPSQGLVNTEAFF. DNA for the CDR3: TGTGCCAGCTCACCACCTTCTCAGGGCTTGGTAAACACTGAAGCTTTCTTT.

This clone has a handful of counts. The J gene is TRBJ1-2, the V gene TRBV12-3 or TRBV12-4; D possibly corresponds to TRBD1 (6 bases). V was shortened by 4 bases and J by 7 bases, with 10 bases between the two germline ends. This CDR3 region has 12 residues. CDR3 nucleotides: TGTGCCAGCAGTTCAGGGGCCGGTGGCTACACCTTC. Translated: CASSSGAGGYTF.

The V and J genes are TRBV13 and TRBJ2-1; a weak D match, TRBD2 (7 bases). CDR1 and CDR2 from the germline V gene are PRHDT and FYEKMQ (reference sequence). The germline V and J ends were trimmed by 4 bases and 2 bases, with 15 bases remaining between them. This CDR3 comprises 16 residues. For the CDR3, the DNA is TGTGCCAGCAGCTCCCGGGGGCTAGCGGCCTACAATGAGCAGTTCTTC. This sequence encodes CASSSRGLAAYNEQFF. Full variable domain (remainder filled in from reference TRBV13 and TRBJ2-1): AAGVIQSPRHLIKEKRETATLKCYPIPRHDTVYWYQQGPGQDPQFLISFYEKMQSDKGSIPDRFSAQQFSDYHSELNMSSLELGDSALYFCASSSRGLAAYNEQFFGPGTRLTVL.

V is TRBV28 and J is TRBJ2-1; D is possibly TRBD2 (6 bases). Germline V gives CDR1 MDHEN, CDR2 SYDVKM. The V gene lost 2 bases and the J gene lost 2 bases, with 10 bases spanning the gap. The CDR3 is 15 amino acids. The CDR3 loop reads CASSLTGETYNEQFF. CDR3 DNA: TGTGCCAGCAGTTTAACGGGGGAGACCTACAATGAGCAGTTCTTC.